This T cell receptor (beta chain) was captured in a study of CD8 T cells in Susac syndrome. A quantity of about 0.5 to 1 ug RNA underwent reverse transcription using random hexamers. Across 54 Vbeta and 13 Jbeta, immunoSEQ multiplex PCR amplified TCR beta CDR3. TCRdb reanalysed the immunoSEQ multiplex PCR reads using MiXCR and keeps one entry per CDR3 protein. Of approximately 120,000 distinct CDR3 sequences listed, about 90% are singletons. Blood CD8+ and CD4+ T cells underwent high-throughput TCR beta sequencing. TEMRA cells were enriched by FACS, and CD4+ and CD8+ T cells were negatively isolated. For this clonotype: Its antigen is unknown.

This CDR3 is 12 amino acids long. Deletions cut 0 bases from V and 5 bases from J, with 4 bases between. CDR1 is SGHDN and CDR2 is FVKESK in the germline V gene. Regarding the study as a whole: The study acknowledged a relatively small number of individuals in its TCR sequencing and HLA analysis.

J is TRBJ2-5 and V is TRBV14, with unresolved D. The clonotype originates from a human donor in good health. Sample: CD4+ T cells from PBMCs. The chain's CDR3 is CASSQEGETQYF. The CDR3 DNA sequence: TGTGCCAGCAGCCAAGAGGGGGAGACCCAGTACTTC.